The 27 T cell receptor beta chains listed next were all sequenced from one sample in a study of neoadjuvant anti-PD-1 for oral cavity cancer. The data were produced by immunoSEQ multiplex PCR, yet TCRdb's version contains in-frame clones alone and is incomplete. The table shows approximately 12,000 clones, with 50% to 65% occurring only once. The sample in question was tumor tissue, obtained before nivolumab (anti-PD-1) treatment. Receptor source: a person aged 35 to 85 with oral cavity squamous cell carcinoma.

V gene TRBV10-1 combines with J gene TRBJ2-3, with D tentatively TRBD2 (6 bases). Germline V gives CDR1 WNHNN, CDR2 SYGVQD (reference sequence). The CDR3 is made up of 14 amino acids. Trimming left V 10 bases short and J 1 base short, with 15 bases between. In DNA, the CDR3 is TGCGCCACCTCGGCGGGGTACGGCACAGATACGCAGTATTTT. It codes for CATSAGYGTDTQYF.

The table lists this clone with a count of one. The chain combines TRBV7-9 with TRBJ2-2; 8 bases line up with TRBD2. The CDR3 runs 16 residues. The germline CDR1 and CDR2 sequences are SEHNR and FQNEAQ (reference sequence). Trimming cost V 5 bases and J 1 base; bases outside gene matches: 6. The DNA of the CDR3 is TGTGCCAGCAGCCCTGGGAGCGGGGGGAACACCGGGGAGCTGTTTTTT. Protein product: CASSPGSGGNTGELFF.

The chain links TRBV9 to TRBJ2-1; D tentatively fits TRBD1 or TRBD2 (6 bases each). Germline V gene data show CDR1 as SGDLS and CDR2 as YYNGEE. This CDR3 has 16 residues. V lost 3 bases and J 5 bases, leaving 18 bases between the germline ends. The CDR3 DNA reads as TGTGCCAGCAGCGCTCTGGGGGGCAGGTCTGACAATGAGCAGTTCTTC. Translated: CASSALGGRSDNEQFF.

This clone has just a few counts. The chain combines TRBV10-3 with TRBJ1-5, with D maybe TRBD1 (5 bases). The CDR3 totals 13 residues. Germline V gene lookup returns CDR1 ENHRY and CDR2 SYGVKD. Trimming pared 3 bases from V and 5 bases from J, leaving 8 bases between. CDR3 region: CAISEGADQPQHF. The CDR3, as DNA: TGTGCCATCAGTGAAGGGGCCGATCAGCCCCAGCATTTT.

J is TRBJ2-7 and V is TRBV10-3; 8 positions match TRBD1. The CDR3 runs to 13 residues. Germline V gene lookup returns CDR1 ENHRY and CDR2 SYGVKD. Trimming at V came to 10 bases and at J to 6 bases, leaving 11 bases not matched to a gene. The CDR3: CATKPGQASEQYF. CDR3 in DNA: TGTGCCACCAAACCGGGACAGGCTAGCGAGCAGTACTTC.

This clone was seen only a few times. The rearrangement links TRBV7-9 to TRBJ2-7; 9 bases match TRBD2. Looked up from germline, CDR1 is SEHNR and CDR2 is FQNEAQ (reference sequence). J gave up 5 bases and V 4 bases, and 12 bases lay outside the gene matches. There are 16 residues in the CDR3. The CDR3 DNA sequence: TGTGCCAGCAGCTCCCTTGAGGCGGGAGGGAGGGACGAGCAGTACTTC. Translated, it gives CASSSLEAGGRDEQYF.

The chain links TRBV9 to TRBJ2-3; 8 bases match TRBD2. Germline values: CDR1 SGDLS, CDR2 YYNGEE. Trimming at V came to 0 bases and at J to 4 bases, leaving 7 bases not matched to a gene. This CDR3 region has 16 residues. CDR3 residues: CASSVVAGTTADTQYF. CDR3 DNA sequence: TGTGCCAGCAGCGTAGTAGCGGGAACTACGGCAGATACGCAGTATTTT.

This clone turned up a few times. CDR3 in DNA: TGTGCCAGCAGCCCCCTTGGGGCAGGGGTAAAAGAGACCCAGTACTTC. It translates to CASSPLGAGVKETQYF. This sequence joins TRBV14 and TRBJ2-5; D may be TRBD1 (6 bases). CDR3 length: 16 amino acids. The germline V gene encodes CDR1 SGHDN and CDR2 FVKESK. V lost 4 bases and J 3 bases, leaving 18 bases between the germline ends.

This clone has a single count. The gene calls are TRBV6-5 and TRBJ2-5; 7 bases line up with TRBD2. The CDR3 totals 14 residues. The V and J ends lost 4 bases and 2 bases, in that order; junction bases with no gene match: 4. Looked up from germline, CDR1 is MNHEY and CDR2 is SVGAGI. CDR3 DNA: TGTGCCAGCAGTTTGACACTAGCGCAAGAGACCCAGTACTTC. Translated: CASSLTLAQETQYF.

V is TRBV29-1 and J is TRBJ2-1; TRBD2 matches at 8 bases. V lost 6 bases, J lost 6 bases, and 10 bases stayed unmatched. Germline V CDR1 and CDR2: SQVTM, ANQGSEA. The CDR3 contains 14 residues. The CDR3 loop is CSVGREGYFNEQFF. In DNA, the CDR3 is TGCAGCGTCGGACGGGAGGGCTATTTCAATGAGCAGTTCTTC.

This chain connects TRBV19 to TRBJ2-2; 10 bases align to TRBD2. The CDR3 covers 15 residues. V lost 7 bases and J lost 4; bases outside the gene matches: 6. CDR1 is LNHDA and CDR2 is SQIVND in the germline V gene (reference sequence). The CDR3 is CASKIAGGPTGELFF. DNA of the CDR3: TGTGCCAGTAAAATAGCGGGAGGTCCCACCGGGGAGCTGTTTTTT.

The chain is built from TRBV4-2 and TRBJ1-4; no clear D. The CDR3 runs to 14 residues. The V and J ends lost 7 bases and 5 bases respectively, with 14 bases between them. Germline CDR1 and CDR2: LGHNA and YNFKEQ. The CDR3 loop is CASTNLGQNEKLFF. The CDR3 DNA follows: TGTGCCAGCACCAATCTCGGCCAGAATGAAAAACTGTTTTTT.

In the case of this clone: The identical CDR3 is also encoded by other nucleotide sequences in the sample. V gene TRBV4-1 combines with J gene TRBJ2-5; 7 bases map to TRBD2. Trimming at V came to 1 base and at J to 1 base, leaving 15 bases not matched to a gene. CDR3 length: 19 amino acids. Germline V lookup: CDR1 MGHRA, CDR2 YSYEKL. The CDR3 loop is CASSQGLGLAEWGQETQYF. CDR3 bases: TGCGCCAGCAGCCAAGGACTAGGTCTAGCGGAGTGGGGCCAAGAGACCCAGTACTTC.

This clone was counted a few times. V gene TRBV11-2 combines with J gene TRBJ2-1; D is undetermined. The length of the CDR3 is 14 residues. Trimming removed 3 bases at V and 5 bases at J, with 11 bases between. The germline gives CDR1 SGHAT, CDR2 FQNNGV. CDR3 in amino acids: CASSFLLDNNEQFF. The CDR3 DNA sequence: TGTGCCAGCAGCTTTCTCCTAGATAACAATGAGCAGTTCTTC.

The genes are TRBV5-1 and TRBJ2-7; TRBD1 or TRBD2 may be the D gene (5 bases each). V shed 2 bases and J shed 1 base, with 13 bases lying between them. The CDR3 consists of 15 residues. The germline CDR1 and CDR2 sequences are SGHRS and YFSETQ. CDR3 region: CASSFSRDPSYEQYF. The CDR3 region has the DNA TGCGCCAGCAGCTTCTCCCGGGACCCGTCCTACGAGCAGTACTTC.

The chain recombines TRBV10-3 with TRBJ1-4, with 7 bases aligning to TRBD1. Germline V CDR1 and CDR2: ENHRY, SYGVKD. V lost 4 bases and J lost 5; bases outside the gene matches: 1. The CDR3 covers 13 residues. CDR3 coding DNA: TGTGCCATCAGTGCACAGGGGAATGAAAAACTGTTTTTT. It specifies CAISAQGNEKLFF.

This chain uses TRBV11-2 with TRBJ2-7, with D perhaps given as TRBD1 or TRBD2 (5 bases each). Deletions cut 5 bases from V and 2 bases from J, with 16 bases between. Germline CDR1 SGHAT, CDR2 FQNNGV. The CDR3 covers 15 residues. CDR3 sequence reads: CASSEGWAAPYEQYF. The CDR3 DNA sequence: TGTGCCAGCAGCGAGGGGTGGGCTGCTCCCTACGAGCAGTACTTC.

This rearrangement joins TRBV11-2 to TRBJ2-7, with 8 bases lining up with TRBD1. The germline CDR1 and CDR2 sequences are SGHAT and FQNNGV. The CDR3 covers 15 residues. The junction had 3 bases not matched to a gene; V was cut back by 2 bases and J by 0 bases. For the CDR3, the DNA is TGTGCCAGCAGCTTATATCAGGGGGCCTCCTACGAGCAGTACTTC. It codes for CASSLYQGASYEQYF.

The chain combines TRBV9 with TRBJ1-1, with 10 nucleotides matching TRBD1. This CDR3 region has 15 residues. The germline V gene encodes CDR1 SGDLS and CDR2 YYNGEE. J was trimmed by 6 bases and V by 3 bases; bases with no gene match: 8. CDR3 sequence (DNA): TGTGCCAGCAGCGGACCGGGACAGGGGATGGCTGAAGCTTTCTTT. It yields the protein CASSGPGQGMAEAFF.

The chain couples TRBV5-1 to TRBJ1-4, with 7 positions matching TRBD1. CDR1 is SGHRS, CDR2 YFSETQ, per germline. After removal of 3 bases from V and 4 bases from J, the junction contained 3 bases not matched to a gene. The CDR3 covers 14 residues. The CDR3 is CASSSDRFNEKLFF. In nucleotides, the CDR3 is TGCGCCAGCAGCTCGGACAGGTTTAATGAAAAACTGTTTTTT.

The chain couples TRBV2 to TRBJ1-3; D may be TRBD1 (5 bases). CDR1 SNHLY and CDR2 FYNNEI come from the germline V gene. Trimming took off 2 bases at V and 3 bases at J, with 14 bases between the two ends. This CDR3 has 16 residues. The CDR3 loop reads CASSERGREGGNTIYF. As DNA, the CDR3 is TGTGCCAGCAGTGAACGTGGCAGGGAGGGTGGAAACACCATATATTTT.

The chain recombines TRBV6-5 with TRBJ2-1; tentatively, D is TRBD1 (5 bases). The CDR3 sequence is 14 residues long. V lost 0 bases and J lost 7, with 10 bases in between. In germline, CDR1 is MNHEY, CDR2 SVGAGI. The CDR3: CASSYSGVLNEQFF. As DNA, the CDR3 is TGTGCCAGCAGTTACTCAGGGGTCTTAAATGAGCAGTTCTTC.

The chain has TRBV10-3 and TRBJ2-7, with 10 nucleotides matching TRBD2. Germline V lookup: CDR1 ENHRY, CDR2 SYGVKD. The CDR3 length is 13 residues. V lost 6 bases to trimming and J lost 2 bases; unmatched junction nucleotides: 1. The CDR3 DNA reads TGTGCCATCAGAGGGACTAGCGCCTACGAGCAGTACTTC. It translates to CAIRGTSAYEQYF.

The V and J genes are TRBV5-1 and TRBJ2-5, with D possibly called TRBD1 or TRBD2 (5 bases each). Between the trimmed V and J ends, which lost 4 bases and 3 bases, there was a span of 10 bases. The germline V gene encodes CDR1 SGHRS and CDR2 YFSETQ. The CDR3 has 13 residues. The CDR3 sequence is CASSQLGEETQYF. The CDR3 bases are TGCGCCAGCAGCCAACTGGGGGAAGAGACCCAGTACTTC. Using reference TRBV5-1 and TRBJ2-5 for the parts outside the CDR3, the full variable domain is KAGVTQTPRYLIKTRGQQVTLSCSPISGHRSVSWYQQTPGQGLQFLFEYFSETQRNKGNFPGRFSGRQFSNSRSEMNVSTLELGDSALYLCASSQLGEETQYFGPGTRLLVL.

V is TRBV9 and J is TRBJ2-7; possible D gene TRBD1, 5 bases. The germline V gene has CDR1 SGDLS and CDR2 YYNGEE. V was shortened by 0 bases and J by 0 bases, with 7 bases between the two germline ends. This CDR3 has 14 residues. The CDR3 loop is CASSVGQNSYEQYF. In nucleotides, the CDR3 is TGTGCCAGCAGCGTAGGACAGAACTCCTACGAGCAGTACTTC.

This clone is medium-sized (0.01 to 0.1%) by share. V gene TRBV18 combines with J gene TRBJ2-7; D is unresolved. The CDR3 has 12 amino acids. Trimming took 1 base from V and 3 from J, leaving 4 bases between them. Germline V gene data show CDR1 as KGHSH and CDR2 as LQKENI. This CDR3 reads CASSPLDYEQYF. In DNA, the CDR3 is TGTGCCAGCTCACCACTCGACTACGAGCAGTACTTC.

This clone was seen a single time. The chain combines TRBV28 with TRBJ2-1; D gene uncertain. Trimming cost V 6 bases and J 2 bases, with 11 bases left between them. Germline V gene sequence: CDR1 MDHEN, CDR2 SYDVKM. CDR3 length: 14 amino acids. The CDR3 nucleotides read TGTGCCAGCAGGACGGACCATCCCTACAATGAGCAGTTCTTC. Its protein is CASRTDHPYNEQFF.